This section outlines one T cell receptor (beta chain) sequence together with its context. There are 15 residues in the CDR3. The junction had 11 bases not matched to a gene; V was cut back by 5 bases and J by 6 bases. Germline assignment: CDR1 SGHNT and CDR2 YENEEA. The data belong to a study of blood T cell repertoires in COVID-19. Whole-study context: Specimens from acute and convalescent COVID-19 originated in the United States, Italy and Spain. PBMCs, B-cell-depleted T cells, or T cells were the source of the cDNA or gDNA that made up the material.

Authors' data handling: Amplification from reference gene primers served as the basis for estimated nucleated cell counts. The data were produced by immunoSEQ multiplex PCR, yet TCRdb's version contains in-frame clones alone and is incomplete. V, J and clone size were drawn from that table, and D and trimming were deduced from the DNA. The table includes roughly 14,000 clones, about 83% detected once. Source material: peripheral blood. This receptor was taken from a human donor in a cohort sampled during active COVID-19. The genes are TRBV11-3 and TRBJ2-3; 7 bases align to TRBD2. CDR3 DNA sequence: TGTGCCAGCAGCCCCGGGTGGGCGGGAGACGATACGCAGTATTTT. Its protein product is CASSPGWAGDDTQYF.